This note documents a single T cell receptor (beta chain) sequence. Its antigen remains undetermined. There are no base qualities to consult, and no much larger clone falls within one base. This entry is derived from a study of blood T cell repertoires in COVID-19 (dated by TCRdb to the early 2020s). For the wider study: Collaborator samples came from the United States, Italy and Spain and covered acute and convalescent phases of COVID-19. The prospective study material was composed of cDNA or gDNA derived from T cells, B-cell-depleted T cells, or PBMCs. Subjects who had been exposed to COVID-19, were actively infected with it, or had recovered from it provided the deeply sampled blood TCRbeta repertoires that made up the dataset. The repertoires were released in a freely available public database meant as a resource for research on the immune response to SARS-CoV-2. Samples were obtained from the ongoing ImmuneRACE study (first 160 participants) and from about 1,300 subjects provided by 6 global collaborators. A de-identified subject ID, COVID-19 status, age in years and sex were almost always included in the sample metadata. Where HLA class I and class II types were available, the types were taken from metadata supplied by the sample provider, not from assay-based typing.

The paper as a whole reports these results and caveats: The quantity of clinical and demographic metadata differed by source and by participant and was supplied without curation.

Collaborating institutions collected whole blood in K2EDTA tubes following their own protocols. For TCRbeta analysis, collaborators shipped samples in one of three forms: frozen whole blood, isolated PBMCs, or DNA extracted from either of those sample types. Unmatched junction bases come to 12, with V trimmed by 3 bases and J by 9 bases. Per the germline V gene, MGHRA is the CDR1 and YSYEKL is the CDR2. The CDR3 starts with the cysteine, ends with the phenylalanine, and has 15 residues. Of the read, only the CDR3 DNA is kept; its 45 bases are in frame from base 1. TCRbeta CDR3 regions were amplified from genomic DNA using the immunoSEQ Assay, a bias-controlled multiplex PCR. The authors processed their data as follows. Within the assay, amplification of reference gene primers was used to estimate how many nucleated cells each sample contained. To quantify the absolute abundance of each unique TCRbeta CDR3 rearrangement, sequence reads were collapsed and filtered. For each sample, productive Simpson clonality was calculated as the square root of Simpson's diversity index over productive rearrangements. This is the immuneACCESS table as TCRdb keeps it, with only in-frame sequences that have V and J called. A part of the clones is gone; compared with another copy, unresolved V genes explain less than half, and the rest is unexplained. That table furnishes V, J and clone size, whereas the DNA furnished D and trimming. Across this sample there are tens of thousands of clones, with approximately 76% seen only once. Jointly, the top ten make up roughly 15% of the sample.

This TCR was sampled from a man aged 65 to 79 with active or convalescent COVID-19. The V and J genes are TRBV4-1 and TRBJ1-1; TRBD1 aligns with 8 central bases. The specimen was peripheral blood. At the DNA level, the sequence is TGCGCCAGCAGCCAGTCCGGGACAGGTAGTTTCCAAGCTTTCTTT. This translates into CASSQSGTGSFQAFF.